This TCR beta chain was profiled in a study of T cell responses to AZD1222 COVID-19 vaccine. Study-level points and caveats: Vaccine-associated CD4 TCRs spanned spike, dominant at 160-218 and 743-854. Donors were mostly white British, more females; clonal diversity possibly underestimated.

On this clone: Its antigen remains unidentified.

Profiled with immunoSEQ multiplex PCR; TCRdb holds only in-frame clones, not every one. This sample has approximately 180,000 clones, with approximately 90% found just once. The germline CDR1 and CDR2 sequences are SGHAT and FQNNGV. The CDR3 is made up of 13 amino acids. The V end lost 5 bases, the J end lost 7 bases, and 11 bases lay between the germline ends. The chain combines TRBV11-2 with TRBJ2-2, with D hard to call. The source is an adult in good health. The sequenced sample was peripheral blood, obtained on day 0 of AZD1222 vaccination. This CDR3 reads CASSPRMDGELFF. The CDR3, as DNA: TGTGCCAGCAGCCCAAGGATGGACGGGGAGCTGTTTTTT.